This passage covers 13 T cell receptor beta chains from one sample sequenced in a study of blood T cell repertoires in COVID-19. Only in-frame clones appear in the TCRdb table, and some are missing; sequencing was by immunoSEQ multiplex PCR. The sample holds fewer than 250,000 clones; roughly four fifths are singletons and the top ten take approximately 12%. The sample was peripheral blood. The receptors were sampled from a woman aged 35 to 49 with acute or convalescent COVID-19.

This clone was observed many times. The rearrangement links TRBV6-5 to TRBJ2-7, with unresolved D. Germline V gives CDR1 MNHEY, CDR2 SVGAGI. The CDR3 length is 15 residues. V was shortened by 2 bases and J by 2 bases, with 13 bases between the two germline ends. The CDR3 reads CASSYENSLPYEQYF. Here the CDR3 DNA reads TGTGCCAGCAGTTACGAAAACTCGCTGCCCTACGAGCAGTACTTC.

The chain uses TRBV5-1 and TRBJ1-4, with 8 bases matching TRBD1. Trimming cost V 0 bases and J 8 bases; bases outside gene matches: 6. This CDR3 is 15 amino acids long. CDR1 and CDR2 from the germline V gene are SGHRS and YFSETQ. The CDR3 is CASSLETGAREKLFF. For the CDR3, the DNA is TGCGCCAGCAGCTTGGAGACAGGGGCTCGAGAAAAACTGTTTTTT. Drawing the rest from reference TRBV5-1 and TRBJ1-4, the complete variable domain is KAGVTQTPRYLIKTRGQQVTLSCSPISGHRSVSWYQQTPGQGLQFLFEYFSETQRNKGNFPGRFSGRQFSNSRSEMNVSTLELGDSALYLCASSLETGAREKLFFGSGTQLSVL.

The V gene is TRBV6-2 or TRBV6-3, the J gene TRBJ2-2; 8 bases align to TRBD1. There are 20 residues in the CDR3. After removal of 6 bases from V and 4 bases from J, the junction contained 22 bases not matched to a gene. CDR1 is MNHEY and CDR2 is SVGEGT in the germline V gene. CDR3 loop: CASSPRKRTGFIGGTGELFF. The CDR3 nucleotides read TGTGCCAGCAGCCCTCGAAAGAGGACAGGGTTTATCGGGGGCACCGGGGAGCTGTTTTTT.

The V and J genes are TRBV7-2 and TRBJ2-1, with D maybe TRBD2 (5 bases). Germline V gene lookup returns CDR1 SGHTA and CDR2 FQGNSA. This CDR3 has 15 residues. With 2 bases removed from V and 4 bases from J, the gap between germline ends came to 12 bases. The CDR3 spells CASSLLGGGYNEQFF. The CDR3 DNA sequence: TGTGCCAGCAGCTTACTTGGCGGAGGTTACAATGAGCAGTTCTTC. Full variable domain (outside the CDR3, taken from reference TRBV7-2 and TRBJ2-1): GAGVSQSPSNKVTEKGKDVELRCDPISGHTALYWYRQSLGQGLEFLIYFQGNSAPDKSGLPSDRFSAERTGGSVSTLTIQRTQQEDSAVYLCASSLLGGGYNEQFFGPGTRLTVL.

This clone has only one observation. CDR3 nucleotide sequence: TGTGCCAGTAGTATGAGGAAAGGCTACAATGAGCAGTTCTTC. Protein: CASSMRKGYNEQFF. The V call is TRBV19, the J call TRBJ2-1; D ambiguous. This CDR3 region has 14 residues. Germline CDR1 LNHDA, CDR2 SQIVND (reference sequence). The germline V and J ends were trimmed by 3 bases and 3 bases, with 9 bases remaining between them.

This clone was detected only once. This rearrangement joins TRBV7-2 to TRBJ2-5, with TRBD1 matching 10 bases. CDR3 size: 15 residues. Germline trimming cut 4 bases from V and 2 bases from J; bases unmatched to any gene: 4. CDR1 is SGHTA and CDR2 is FQGNSA in the germline V gene. CDR3 sequence (DNA): TGTGCCAGCAGCTCAGTGGGACAGGGGCAAGAGACCCAGTACTTC. This gives the protein CASSSVGQGQETQYF.

The genes are TRBV15 and TRBJ1-2; 10 bases line up with TRBD1. Unmatched junction bases numbered 11, after V lost 2 bases and J lost 5 bases. This CDR3 spans 17 amino acids. Germline values: CDR1 LNHNV, CDR2 YYDKDF (reference sequence). CDR3: CATSRPGQGPLIYGYTF. The CDR3 nucleotides are TGTGCCACCAGCAGACCGGGACAGGGGCCTCTGATTTATGGCTACACCTTC.

CDR3 in amino acids: CASSSRGRRYF. The CDR3 bases are TGTGCCAGCAGTTCCCGGGGTCGTAGGTACTTC. The gene calls are TRBV28 and TRBJ2-7; D is perhaps TRBD2 (5 bases). V lost 4 bases, J lost 12 bases, and 13 bases lay in between. CDR1 and CDR2 from the germline V gene are MDHEN and SYDVKM. The CDR3 is 11 amino acids.

This clone was picked up a small number of times. The V gene is TRBV7-2, the J gene TRBJ2-2; 10 bases fit TRBD2. This CDR3 has 17 residues. Germline V gene sequence: CDR1 SGHTA, CDR2 FQGNSA. Germline trimming cut 8 bases from V and 0 bases from J; bases unmatched to any gene: 9. The CDR3 spells CASCRLAGSTNTGELFF. The DNA for the CDR3 is TGTGCCAGCTGTCGACTAGCGGGTAGTACGAACACCGGGGAGCTGTTTTTT.

The chain employs TRBV7-9 and TRBJ2-7, with TRBD2 as a possible D gene (5 bases). Germline V gives CDR1 SEHNR, CDR2 FQNEAQ (reference sequence). The CDR3 extends over 14 amino acids. Between the trimmed V and J ends, which lost 3 bases and 0 bases, there was a span of 9 bases. The CDR3 loop reads CASSFPGNSYEQYF. In nucleotides, the CDR3 is TGTGCCAGCAGCTTCCCGGGGAACTCCTACGAGCAGTACTTC.

The chain couples TRBV5-1 to TRBJ2-3, with 11 positions matching TRBD2. There are 17 residues in the CDR3. Trimming cost V 3 bases and J 2 bases; bases outside gene matches: 8. Germline-derived CDR1 and CDR2 are SGHRS and YFSETQ. The CDR3: CASSSIASGGITDTQYF. In DNA form, the CDR3 reads TGCGCCAGCAGCTCGATAGCTAGCGGGGGGATCACAGATACGCAGTATTTT. The entire variable domain, with the rest obtained from reference TRBV5-1 and TRBJ2-3, is as follows: KAGVTQTPRYLIKTRGQQVTLSCSPISGHRSVSWYQQTPGQGLQFLFEYFSETQRNKGNFPGRFSGRQFSNSRSEMNVSTLELGDSALYLCASSSIASGGITDTQYFGPGTRLTVL.

The chain employs TRBV6-5 and TRBJ2-1, with D maybe TRBD2 (6 bases). Germline V lookup: CDR1 MNHEY, CDR2 SVGAGI. V lost 6 bases and J 3 bases, leaving 12 bases between the germline ends. The CDR3 contains 14 residues. CDR3 amino acids: CASSPGLNYNEQFF. CDR3 DNA sequence: TGTGCCAGCAGCCCCGGACTAAACTACAATGAGCAGTTCTTC.

The chain couples TRBV6-6 to TRBJ2-7; D uncertain. The CDR3 runs to 14 residues. CDR1 MNHNY and CDR2 SVGAGI come from the germline V gene (reference sequence). V shed 0 bases and J shed 7 bases, with 13 bases lying between them. CDR3 bases: TGTGCCAGCAGTTACTCGGCTACTACTCGTGAGCAGTACTTC. Its protein product is CASSYSATTREQYF.